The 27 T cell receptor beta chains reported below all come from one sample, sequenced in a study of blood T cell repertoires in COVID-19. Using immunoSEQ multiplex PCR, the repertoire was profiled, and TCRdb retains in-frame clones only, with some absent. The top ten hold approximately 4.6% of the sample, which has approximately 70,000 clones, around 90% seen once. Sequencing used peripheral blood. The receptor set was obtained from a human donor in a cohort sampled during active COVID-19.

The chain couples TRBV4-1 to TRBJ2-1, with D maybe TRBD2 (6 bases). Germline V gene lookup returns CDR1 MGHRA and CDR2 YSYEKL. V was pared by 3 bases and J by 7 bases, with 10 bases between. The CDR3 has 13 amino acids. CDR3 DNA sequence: TGCGCCAGCAGCCATTTAGCGGAAAATGAGCAGTTCTTC. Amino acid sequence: CASSHLAENEQFF.

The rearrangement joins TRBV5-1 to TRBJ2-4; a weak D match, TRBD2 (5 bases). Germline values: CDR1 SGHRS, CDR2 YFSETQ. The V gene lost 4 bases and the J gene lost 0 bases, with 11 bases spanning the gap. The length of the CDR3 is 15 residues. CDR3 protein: CASSEGTVAKNIQYF. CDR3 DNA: TGCGCCAGCAGCGAGGGAACCGTAGCCAAAAACATTCAGTACTTC.

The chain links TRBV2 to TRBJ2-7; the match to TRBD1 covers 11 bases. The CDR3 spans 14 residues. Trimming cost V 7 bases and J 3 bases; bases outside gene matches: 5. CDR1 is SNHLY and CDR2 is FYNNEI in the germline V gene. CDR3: CASKSGQGGYEQYF. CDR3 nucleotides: TGTGCCAGCAAATCGGGACAGGGGGGCTACGAGCAGTACTTC.

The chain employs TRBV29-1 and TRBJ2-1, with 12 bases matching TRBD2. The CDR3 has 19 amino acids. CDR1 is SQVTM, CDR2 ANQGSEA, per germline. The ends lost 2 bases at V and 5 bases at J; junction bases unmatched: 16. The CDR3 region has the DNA TGCAGCGTTGAAAAACCTCTAGCGGGAGGGCTCTGGGGTAACAATGAGCAGTTCTTC. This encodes CSVEKPLAGGLWGNNEQFF.

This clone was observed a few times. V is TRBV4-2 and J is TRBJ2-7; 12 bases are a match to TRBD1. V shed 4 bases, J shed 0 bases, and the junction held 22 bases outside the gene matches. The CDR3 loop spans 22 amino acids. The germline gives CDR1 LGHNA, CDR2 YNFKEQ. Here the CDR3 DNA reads TGTGCCAGCAGCCCAAAAGGGGAACCGGGACAGGGGGCTAAACAAAGCTCCTACGAGCAGTACTTC. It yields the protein CASSPKGEPGQGAKQSSYEQYF.

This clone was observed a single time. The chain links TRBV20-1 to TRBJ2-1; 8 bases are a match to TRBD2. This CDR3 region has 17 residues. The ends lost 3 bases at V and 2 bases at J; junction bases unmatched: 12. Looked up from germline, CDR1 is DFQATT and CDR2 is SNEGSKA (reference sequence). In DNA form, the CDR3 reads TGCAGTGCTAGTTCCCCAACCCTTAGCGGGGCCTACAATGAGCAGTTCTTC. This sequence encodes CSASSPTLSGAYNEQFF.

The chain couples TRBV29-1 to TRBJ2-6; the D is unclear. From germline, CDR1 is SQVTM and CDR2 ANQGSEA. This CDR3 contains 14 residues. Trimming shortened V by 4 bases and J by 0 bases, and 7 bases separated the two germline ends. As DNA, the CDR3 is TGCAGCGTTGGTGGCGGCTCTGGGGCCAACGTCCTGACTTTC. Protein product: CSVGGGSGANVLTF.

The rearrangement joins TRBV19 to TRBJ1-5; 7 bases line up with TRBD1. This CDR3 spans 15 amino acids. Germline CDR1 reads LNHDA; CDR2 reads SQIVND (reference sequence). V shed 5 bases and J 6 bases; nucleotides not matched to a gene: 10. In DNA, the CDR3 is TGTGCCAGTAGTTCGGCGCACAACAGGGGTCAGCCCCAGCATTTT. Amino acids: CASSSAHNRGQPQHF.

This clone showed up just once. The CDR3 reads CASSIDPQGTYEQYF. CDR3 coding DNA: TGTGCCAGTAGTATCGATCCCCAGGGCACCTACGAGCAGTACTTC. The chain joins TRBV19 to TRBJ2-7; D possibly corresponds to TRBD1 (5 bases). V was shortened by 3 bases and J by 2 bases, with 14 bases between the two germline ends. This CDR3 contains 15 residues. Germline V gene sequence: CDR1 LNHDA, CDR2 SQIVND (reference sequence). Full variable domain (rest looked up from reference TRBV19 and TRBJ2-7): DGGITQSPKYLFRKEGQNVTLSCEQNLNHDAMYWYRQDPGQGLRLIYYSQIVNDFQKGDIAEGYSVSREKKESFPLTVTSAQKNPTAFYLCASSIDPQGTYEQYFGPGTRLTVT.

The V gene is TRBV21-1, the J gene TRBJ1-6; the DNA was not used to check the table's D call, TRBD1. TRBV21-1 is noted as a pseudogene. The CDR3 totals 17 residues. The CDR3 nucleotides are TGTGCCAGCACCACGACAGGGAAGGGATCCTTTAATTCACCCCTCCACTTT. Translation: CASTTTGKGSFNSPLHF.

As DNA, the CDR3 is TGTGCCTGGAGTGGTGGACTAGCGGGAGGTGGTACAGATACGCAGTATTTT. This gives the protein CAWSGGLAGGGTDTQYF. The V and J genes are TRBV30 and TRBJ2-3, with 14 positions matching TRBD2. J was trimmed by 3 bases and V by 1 base; bases with no gene match: 6. The CDR3 is 17 amino acids. Germline loops: CDR1 GTSNPN, CDR2 SVGIG (reference sequence).

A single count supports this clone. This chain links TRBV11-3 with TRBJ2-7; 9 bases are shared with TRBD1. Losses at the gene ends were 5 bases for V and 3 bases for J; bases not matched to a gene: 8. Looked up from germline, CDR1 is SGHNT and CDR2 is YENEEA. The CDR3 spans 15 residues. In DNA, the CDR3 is TGTGCCAGCAGCCCCCGGACAGGGGACTACTACGAGCAGTACTTC. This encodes CASSPRTGDYYEQYF.

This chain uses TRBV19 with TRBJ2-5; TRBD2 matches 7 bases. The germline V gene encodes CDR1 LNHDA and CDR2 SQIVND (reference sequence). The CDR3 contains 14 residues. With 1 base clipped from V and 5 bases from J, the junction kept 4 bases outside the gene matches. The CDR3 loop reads CASSIVAGVETQYF. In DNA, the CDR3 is TGTGCCAGTAGTATAGTGGCGGGAGTGGAGACCCAGTACTTC.

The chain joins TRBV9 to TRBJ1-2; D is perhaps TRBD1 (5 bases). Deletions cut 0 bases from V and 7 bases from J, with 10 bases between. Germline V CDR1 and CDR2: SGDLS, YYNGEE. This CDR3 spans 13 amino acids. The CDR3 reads CASSVEGRGGYTF. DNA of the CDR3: TGTGCCAGCAGCGTAGAGGGGCGTGGTGGCTACACCTTC.

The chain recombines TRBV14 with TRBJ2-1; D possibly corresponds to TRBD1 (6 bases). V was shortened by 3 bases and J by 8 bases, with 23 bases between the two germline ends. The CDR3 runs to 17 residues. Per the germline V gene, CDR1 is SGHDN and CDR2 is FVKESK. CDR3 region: CASSQTTWTAVVDEQFF. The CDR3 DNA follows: TGTGCCAGCAGCCAGACCACGTGGACAGCTGTTGTGGATGAGCAGTTCTTC.

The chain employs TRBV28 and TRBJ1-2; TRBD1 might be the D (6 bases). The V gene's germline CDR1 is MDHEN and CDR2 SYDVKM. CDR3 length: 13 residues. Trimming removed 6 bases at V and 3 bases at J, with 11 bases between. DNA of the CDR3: TGTGCCAGCAGACCACAGGGCGACTATGGCTACACCTTC. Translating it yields CASRPQGDYGYTF.

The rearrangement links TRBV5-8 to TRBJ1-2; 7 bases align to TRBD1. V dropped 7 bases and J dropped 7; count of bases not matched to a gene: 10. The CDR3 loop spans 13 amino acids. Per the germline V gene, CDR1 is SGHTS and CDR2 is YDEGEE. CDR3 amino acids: CASALAGGTGYTF. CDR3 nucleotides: TGTGCCAGCGCTCTGGCAGGGGGAACTGGCTACACCTTC.

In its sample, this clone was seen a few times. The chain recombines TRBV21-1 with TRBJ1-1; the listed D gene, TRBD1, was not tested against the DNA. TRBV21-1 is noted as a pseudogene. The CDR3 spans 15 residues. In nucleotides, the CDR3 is TGTGCCAGCATCCCGTACAGAATTATGAACACTGAAGCTTTCTTT. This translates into CASIPYRIMNTEAFF.

The CDR3 region has the DNA TGCGCCAGCAGAAAGGACAGGGGGTTTGACGGAGACACTGAAGCTTTCTTT. This encodes CASRKDRGFDGDTEAFF. The rearrangement links TRBV5-1 to TRBJ1-1; 10 bases line up with TRBD1. The ends lost 5 bases at V and 3 bases at J; junction bases unmatched: 13. The germline gives CDR1 SGHRS, CDR2 YFSETQ. The CDR3 loop spans 17 amino acids.

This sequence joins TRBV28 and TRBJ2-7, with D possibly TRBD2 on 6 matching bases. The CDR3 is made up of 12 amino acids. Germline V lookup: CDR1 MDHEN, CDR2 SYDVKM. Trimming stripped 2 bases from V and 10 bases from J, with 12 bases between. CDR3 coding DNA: TGTGCCAGCAGTTTACGGACGGAGGGTCAGTACTTC. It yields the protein CASSLRTEGQYF.

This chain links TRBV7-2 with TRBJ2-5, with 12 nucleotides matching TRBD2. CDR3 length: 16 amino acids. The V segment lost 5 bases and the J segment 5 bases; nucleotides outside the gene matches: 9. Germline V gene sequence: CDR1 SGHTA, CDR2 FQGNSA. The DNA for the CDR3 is TGTGCCAGCAGCGTAAGACTAGCGGGGGCGGGGGAGACCCAGTACTTC. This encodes CASSVRLAGAGETQYF.

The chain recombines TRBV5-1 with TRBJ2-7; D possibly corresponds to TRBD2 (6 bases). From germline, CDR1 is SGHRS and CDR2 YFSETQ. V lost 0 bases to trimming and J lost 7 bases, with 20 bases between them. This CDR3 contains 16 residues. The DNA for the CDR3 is TGCGCCAGCAGCTTGGAGAGTCAGGTGGCACGGGGGGAGCAGTACTTC. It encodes CASSLESQVARGEQYF.

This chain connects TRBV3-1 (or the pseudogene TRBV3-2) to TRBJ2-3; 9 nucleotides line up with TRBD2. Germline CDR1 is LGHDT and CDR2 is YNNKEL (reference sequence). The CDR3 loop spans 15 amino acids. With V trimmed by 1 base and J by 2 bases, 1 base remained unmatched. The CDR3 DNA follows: TGTGCCAGCAGCCAAGGACTAGCGGACACAGATACGCAGTATTTT. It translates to CASSQGLADTDTQYF.

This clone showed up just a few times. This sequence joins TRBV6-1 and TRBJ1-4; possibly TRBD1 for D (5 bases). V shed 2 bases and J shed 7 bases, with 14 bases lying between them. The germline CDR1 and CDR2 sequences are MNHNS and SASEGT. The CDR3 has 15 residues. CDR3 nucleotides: TGTGCCAGCAGTGAACTAGGGGCCGGGGGTGAAAAACTGTTTTTT. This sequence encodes CASSELGAGGEKLFF.

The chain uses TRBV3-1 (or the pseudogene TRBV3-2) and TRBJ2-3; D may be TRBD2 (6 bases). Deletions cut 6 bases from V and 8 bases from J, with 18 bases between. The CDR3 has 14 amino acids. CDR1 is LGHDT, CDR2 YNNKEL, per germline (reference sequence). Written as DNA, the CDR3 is TGTGCCAGCAGTCTGACACACCAGGAGGGTACGCAGTATTTT. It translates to CASSLTHQEGTQYF.

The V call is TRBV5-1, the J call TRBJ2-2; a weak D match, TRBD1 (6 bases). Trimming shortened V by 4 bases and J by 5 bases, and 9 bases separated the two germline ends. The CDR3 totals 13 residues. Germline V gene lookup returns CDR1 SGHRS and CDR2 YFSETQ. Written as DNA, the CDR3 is TGCGCCAGCAGCCAACAGGGAACCGGGGAGCTGTTTTTT. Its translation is CASSQQGTGELFF.

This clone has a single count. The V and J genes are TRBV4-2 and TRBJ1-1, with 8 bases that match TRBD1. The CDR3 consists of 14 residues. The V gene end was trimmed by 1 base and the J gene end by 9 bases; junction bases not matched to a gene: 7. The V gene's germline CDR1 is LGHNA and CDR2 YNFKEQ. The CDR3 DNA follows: TGTGCCAGCAGCCAAGCAGGGGGCGGGACGAAAGCTTTCTTT. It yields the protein CASSQAGGGTKAFF.